The sequence of this T cell receptor (beta chain) was determined in a study of shared clonotypes between healthy human individuals. As for the study in general: Donor composition was two women and three men, aged 18 to 49. Per-donor plates numbered three CD4 naive, three CD4 memory, two CD8 naive and one CD8 memory. Overall study findings and caveats: Relative to their counterparts shared across all four donors, non-shared clonotypes exhibited diminished generation probabilities.

The data were produced by immunoSEQ multiplex PCR, yet TCRdb's version contains in-frame clones alone and is incomplete. The repertoire holds roughly 2.2 million clones, with about 90% as singletons. Turning to this clone: What it binds is unknown.

Trimming stripped 5 bases from V and 0 bases from J, with 11 bases between. Per germline, CDR1 LNHNV and CDR2 YYDKDF (reference sequence). The CDR3 consists of 15 residues. A CD45RA+ naive subset and a CD45RA-negative memory subset were split from CD4+ cells. This TCR was recovered from a man aged 18-30 years in good health. Some clones in this sample may be carry-over from other donors' samples. The sequenced sample was naive CD4+ T cells from PBMCs. Sample subset: CD45RA+ positively selected. The V and J genes are TRBV15 and TRBJ2-1; the D gene could be TRBD1 or TRBD2 (5 bases each). CDR3 in amino acids: CATSQGPSSYNEQFF. CDR3 nucleotides: TGTGCCACCAGCCAGGGACCGAGCTCCTACAATGAGCAGTTCTTC.